This TCR beta chain was profiled in a study of T cell changes during pregnancy in multiple sclerosis. Measured with immunoSEQ multiplex PCR; TCRdb has only the in-frame clones, and not every one. The sample records roughly 40,000 clones, around 90% being singletons. Trimming shortened V by 4 bases and J by 4 bases, and 11 bases separated the two germline ends. Germline V gene data show CDR1 as KGHSH and CDR2 as LQKENI. The CDR3 is made up of 13 amino acids. The source is a female donor with multiple sclerosis, enrolled in a pregnancy study. This rearrangement joins TRBV18 to TRBJ2-7, with unresolved D. The sequencing used CD4+ T cells from peripheral blood mononuclear cells, collected in the first trimester of pregnancy. The CDR3 DNA reads TGTGCCAGCTCACGGAGCGTAGCTTACGAGCAGTACTTC. Translation: CASSRSVAYEQYF.